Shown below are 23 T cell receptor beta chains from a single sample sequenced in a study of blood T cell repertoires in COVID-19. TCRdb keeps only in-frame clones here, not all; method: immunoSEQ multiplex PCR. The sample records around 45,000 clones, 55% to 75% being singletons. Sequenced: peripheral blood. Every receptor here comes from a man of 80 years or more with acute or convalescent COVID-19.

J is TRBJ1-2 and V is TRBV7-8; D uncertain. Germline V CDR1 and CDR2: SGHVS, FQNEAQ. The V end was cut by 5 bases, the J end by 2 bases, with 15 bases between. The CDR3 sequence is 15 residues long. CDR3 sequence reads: CASSPQWAPNYGYTF. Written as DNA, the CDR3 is TGTGCCAGCAGCCCCCAGTGGGCACCGAACTATGGCTACACCTTC.

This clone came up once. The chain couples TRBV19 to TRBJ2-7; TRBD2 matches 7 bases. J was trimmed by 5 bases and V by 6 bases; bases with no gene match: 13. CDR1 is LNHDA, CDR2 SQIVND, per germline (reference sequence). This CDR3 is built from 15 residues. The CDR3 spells CASRSSGRESDEQYF. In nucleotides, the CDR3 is TGTGCCAGTAGGAGCTCTGGGCGGGAGAGCGACGAGCAGTACTTC.

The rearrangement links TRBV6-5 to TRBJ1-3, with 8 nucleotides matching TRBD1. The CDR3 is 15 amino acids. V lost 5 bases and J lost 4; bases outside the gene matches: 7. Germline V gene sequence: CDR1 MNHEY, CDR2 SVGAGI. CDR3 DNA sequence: TGTGCCAGCAGTCGTACGACAGGGGTCGGAAACACCATATATTTT. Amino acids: CASSRTTGVGNTIYF.

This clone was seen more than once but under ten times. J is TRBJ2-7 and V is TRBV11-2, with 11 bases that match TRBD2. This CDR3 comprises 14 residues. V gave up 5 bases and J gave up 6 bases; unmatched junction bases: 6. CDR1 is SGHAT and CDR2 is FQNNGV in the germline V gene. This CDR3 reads CASSPILAGGEQYF. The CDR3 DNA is TGTGCCAGCAGCCCCATCCTAGCGGGAGGCGAGCAGTACTTC. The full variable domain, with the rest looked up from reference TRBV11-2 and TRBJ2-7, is EAGVAQSPRYKIIEKRQSVAFWCNPISGHATLYWYQQILGQGPKLLIQFQNNGVVDDSQLPKDRFSAERLKGVDSTLKIQPAKLEDSAVYLCASSPILAGGEQYFGPGTRLTVT.

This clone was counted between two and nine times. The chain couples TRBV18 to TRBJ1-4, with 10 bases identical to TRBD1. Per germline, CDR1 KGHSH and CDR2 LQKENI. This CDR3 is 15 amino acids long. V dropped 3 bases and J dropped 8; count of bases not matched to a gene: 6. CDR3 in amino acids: CASSPRTGGEEKLFF. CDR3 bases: TGTGCCAGCTCACCTCGGACAGGGGGGGAGGAAAAACTGTTTTTT.

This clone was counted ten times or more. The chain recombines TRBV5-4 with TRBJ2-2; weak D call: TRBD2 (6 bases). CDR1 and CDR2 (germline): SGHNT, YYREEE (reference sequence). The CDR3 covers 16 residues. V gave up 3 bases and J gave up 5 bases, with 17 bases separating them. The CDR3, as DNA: TGTGCCAGCAGCTCGCTAGCGATCGGAAAAACCGGGGAGCTGTTTTTT. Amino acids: CASSSLAIGKTGELFF.

CDR3: CASSPGYGYTF. The CDR3 bases are TGTGCCAGCAGCCCCGGCTATGGCTACACCTTC. The rearrangement joins TRBV11-2 to TRBJ1-2; the D is unclear. Per germline, CDR1 SGHAT and CDR2 FQNNGV. CDR3 size: 11 residues. Trimming pared 5 bases from V and 4 bases from J, leaving 5 bases between.

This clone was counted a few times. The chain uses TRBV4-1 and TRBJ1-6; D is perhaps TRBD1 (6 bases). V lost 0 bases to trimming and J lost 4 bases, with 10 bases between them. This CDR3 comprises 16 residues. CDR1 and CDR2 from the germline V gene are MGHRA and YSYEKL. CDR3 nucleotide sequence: TGCGCCAGCAGCCAAGAATCAGGGACATATAATTCACCCCTCCACTTT. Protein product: CASSQESGTYNSPLHF.

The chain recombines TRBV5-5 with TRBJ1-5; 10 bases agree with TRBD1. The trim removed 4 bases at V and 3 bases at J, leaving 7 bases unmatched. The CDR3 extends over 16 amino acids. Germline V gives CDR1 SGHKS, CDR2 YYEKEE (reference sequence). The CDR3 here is CASSEGQGLLNQPQHF. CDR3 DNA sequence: TGTGCCAGCAGCGAGGGACAGGGGCTACTCAATCAGCCCCAGCATTTT. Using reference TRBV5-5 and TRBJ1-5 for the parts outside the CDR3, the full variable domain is DAGVTQSPTHLIKTRGQQVTLRCSPISGHKSVSWYQQVLGQGPQFIFQYYEKEERGRGNFPDRFSARQFPNYSSELNVNALLLGDSALYLCASSEGQGLLNQPQHFGDGTRLSIL.

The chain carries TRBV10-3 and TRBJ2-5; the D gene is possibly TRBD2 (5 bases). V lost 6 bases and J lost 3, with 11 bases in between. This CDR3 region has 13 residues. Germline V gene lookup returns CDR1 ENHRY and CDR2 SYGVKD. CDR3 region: CAIRADLKETQYF. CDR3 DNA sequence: TGTGCCATCAGGGCGGACTTAAAAGAGACCCAGTACTTC.

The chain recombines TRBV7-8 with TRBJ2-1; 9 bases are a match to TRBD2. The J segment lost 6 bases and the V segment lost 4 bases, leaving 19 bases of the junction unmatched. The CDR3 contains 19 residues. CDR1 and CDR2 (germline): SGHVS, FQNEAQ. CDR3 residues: CASSSRGSTAGGSGNEQFF. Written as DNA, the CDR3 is TGTGCCAGCAGCTCGAGGGGGAGTACGGCGGGAGGGTCGGGCAATGAGCAGTTCTTC. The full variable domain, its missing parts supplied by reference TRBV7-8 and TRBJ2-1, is GAGVSQSPRYKVAKRGQDVALRCDPISGHVSLFWYQQALGQGPEFLTYFQNEAQLDKSGLPSDRFFAERPEGSVSTLKIQRTQQEDSAVYLCASSSRGSTAGGSGNEQFFGPGTRLTVL.

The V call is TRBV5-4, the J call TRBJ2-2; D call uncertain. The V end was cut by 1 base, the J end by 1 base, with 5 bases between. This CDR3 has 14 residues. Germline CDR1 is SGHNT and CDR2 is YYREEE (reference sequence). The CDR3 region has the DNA TGTGCCAGCAGCTTGTTACAGAACACCGGGGAGCTGTTTTTT. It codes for CASSLLQNTGELFF.

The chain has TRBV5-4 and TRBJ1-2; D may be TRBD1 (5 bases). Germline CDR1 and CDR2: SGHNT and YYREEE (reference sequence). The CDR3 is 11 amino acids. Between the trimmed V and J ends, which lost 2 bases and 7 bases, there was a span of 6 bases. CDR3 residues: CASSFGGGYTF. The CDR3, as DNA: TGTGCCAGCAGCTTCGGGGGTGGCTACACCTTC.

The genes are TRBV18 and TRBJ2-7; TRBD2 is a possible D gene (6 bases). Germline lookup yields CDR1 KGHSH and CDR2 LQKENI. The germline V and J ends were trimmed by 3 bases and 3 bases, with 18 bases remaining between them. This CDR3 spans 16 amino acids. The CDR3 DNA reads TGTGCCAGCTCACCCGGCACGGGACTTCGACTCTACGAGCAGTACTTC. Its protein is CASSPGTGLRLYEQYF.

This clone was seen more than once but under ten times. The DNA for the CDR3 is TGTGCCAGCAGCTTAGGGGCAGGGAGGTCCTATAATTCACCCCTCCACTTT. Encoded protein: CASSLGAGRSYNSPLHF. The chain is built from TRBV7-2 and TRBJ1-6, with D possibly matching TRBD1 (5 bases). In germline, CDR1 is SGHTA, CDR2 FQGNSA. The V and J ends lost 1 base and 1 base respectively, with 11 bases between them. CDR3 size: 17 residues.

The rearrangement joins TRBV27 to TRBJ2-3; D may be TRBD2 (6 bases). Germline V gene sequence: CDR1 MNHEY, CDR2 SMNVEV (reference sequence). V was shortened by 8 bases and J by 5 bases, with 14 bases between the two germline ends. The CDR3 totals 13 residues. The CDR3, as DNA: TGTGCCAGCCGCCGGGAGCGGCGAGATACGCAGTATTTT. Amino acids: CASRRERRDTQYF.

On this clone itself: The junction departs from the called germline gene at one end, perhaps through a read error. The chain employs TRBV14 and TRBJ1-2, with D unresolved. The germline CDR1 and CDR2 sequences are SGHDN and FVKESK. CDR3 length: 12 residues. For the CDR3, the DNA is TGTGCCAGCAGCCAAGGAGAGGGTAGAACTAACTTC. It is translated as CASSQGEGRTNF.

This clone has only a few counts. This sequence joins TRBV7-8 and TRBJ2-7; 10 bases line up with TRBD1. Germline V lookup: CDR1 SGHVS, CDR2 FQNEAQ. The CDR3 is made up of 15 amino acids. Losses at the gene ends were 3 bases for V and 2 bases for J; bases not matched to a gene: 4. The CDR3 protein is CASSFSGTGAYEQYF. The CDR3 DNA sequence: TGTGCCAGCAGCTTCTCCGGGACAGGGGCCTACGAGCAGTACTTC.

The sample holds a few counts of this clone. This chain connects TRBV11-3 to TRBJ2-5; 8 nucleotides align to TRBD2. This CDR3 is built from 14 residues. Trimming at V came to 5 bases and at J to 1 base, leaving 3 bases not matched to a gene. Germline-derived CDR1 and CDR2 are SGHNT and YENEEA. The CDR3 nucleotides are TGTGCCAGCAGCCGCGGGGGGTCCCAAGAGACCCAGTACTTC. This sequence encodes CASSRGGSQETQYF. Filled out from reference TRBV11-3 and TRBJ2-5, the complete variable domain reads EAGVVQSPRYKIIEKKQPVAFWCNPISGHNTLYWYLQNLGQGPELLIRYENEEAVDDSQLPKDRFSAERLKGVDSTLKIQPAELGDSAVYLCASSRGGSQETQYFGPGTRLLVL.

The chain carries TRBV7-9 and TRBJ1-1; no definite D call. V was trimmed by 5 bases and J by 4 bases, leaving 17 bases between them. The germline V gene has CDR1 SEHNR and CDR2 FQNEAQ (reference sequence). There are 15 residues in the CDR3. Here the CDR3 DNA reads TGTGCCAGCAGCCCCCTAGGCTTCGATTTCACTGAAGCTTTCTTT. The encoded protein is CASSPLGFDFTEAFF. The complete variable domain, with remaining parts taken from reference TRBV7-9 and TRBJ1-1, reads DTGVSQNPRHKITKRGQNVTFRCDPISEHNRLYWYRQTLGQGPEFLTYFQNEAQLEKSRLLSDRFSAERPKGSFSTLEIQRTEQGDSAMYLCASSPLGFDFTEAFFGQGTRLTVV.

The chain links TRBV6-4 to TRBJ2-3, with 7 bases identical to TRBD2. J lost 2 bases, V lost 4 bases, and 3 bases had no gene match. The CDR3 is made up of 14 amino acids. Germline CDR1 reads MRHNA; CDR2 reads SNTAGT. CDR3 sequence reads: CASSASGATDTQYF. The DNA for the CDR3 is TGTGCCAGCAGTGCTAGCGGTGCCACAGATACGCAGTATTTT.

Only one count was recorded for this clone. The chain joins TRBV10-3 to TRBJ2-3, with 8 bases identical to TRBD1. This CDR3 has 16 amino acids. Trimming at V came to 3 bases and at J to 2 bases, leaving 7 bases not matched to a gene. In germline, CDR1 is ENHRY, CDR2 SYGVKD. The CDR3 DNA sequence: TGTGCCATCAGTGATCAAACAGGGGGGAACACAGATACGCAGTATTTT. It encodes CAISDQTGGNTDTQYF.

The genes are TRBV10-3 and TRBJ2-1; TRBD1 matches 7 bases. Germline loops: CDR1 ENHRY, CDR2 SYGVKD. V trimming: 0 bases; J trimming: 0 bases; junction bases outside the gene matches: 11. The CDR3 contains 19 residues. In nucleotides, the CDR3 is TGTGCCATCAGTGAGTCCCCGGTTGGGACAGCGAGCTCCTACAATGAGCAGTTCTTC. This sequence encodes CAISESPVGTASSYNEQFF.